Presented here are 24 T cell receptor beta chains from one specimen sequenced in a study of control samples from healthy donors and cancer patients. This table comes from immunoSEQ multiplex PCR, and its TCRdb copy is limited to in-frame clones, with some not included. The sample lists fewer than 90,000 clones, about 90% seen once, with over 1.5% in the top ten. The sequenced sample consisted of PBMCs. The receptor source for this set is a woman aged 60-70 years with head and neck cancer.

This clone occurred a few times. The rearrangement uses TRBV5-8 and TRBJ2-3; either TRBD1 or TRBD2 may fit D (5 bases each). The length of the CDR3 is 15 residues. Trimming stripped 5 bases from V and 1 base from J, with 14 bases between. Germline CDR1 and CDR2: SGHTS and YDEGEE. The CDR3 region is CASRVTMGGTDTQYF. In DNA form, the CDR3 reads TGTGCCAGCAGGGTGACTATGGGGGGCACAGATACGCAGTATTTT.

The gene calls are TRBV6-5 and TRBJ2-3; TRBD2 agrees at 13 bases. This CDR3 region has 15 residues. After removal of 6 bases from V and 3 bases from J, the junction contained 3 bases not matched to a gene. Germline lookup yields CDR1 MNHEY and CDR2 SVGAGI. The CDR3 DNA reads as TGTGCCAGCAGGGGGACTAGCGGGAAAACAGATACGCAGTATTTT. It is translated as CASRGTSGKTDTQYF.

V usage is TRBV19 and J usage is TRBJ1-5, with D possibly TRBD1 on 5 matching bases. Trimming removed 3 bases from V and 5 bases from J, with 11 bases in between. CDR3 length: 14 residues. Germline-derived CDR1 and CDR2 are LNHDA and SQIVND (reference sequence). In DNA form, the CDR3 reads TGTGCCAGTAGTATTCAGGGTTGGGATCAGCCCCAGCATTTT. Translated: CASSIQGWDQPQHF. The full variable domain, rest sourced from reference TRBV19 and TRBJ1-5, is DGGITQSPKYLFRKEGQNVTLSCEQNLNHDAMYWYRQDPGQGLRLIYYSQIVNDFQKGDIAEGYSVSREKKESFPLTVTSAQKNPTAFYLCASSIQGWDQPQHFGDGTRLSIL.

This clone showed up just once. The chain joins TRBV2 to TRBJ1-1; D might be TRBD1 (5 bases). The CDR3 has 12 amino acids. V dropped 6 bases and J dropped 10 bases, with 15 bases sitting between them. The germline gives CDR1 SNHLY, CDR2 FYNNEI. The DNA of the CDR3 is TGTGCCAGCAGGGTCCAGGGTAAAGGAGCTTTCTTT. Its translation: CASRVQGKGAFF.

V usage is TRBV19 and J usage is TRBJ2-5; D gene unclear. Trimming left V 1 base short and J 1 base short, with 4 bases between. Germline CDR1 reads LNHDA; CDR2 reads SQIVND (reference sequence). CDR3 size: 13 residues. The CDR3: CASSIGGQETQYF. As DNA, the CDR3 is TGTGCCAGTAGTATAGGAGGCCAAGAGACCCAGTACTTC.

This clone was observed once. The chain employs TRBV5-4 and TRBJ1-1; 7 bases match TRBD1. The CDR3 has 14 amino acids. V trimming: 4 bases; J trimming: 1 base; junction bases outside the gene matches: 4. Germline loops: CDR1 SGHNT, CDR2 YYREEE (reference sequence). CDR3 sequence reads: CASSVGQTNTEAFF. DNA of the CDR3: TGTGCCAGCAGCGTGGGACAGACGAACACTGAAGCTTTCTTT.

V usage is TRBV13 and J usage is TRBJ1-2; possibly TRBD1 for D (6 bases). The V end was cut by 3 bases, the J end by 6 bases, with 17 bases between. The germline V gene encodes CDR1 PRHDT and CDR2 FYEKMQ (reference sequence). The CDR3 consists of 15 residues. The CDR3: CASSFRGIYKDGYTF. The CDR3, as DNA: TGTGCCAGCAGCTTCAGGGGAATTTATAAGGATGGCTACACCTTC. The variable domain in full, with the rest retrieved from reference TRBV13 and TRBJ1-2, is AAGVIQSPRHLIKEKRETATLKCYPIPRHDTVYWYQQGPGQDPQFLISFYEKMQSDKGSIPDRFSAQQFSDYHSELNMSSLELGDSALYFCASSFRGIYKDGYTFGSGTRLTVV.

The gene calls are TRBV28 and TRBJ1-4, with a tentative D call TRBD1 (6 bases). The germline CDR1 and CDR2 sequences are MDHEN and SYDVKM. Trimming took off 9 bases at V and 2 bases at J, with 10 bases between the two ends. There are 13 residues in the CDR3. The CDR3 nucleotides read TGTGCCAGGATACAGGGCACTAATGAAAAACTGTTTTTT. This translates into CARIQGTNEKLFF.

CDR3: CASSSVRLPSRGGNEQFF. CDR3 coding DNA: TGTGCCAGCAGCTCCGTTCGGCTCCCCAGTCGGGGTGGCAATGAGCAGTTCTTC. This chain connects TRBV28 to TRBJ2-1; a possible D gene is TRBD2 (5 bases). The CDR3 is 18 residues long. Trimming took off 6 bases at V and 6 bases at J, with 27 bases between the two ends. The V gene's germline CDR1 is MDHEN and CDR2 SYDVKM.

The CDR3 reads CASSDGFSGNTIYF. CDR3 bases: TGCGCCAGCAGTGACGGATTCTCTGGAAACACCATATATTTT. The V call is TRBV10-2, the J call TRBJ1-3; D not resolved. CDR1 and CDR2 from the germline V gene are WSHSY and SAAADI. The CDR3 runs 14 residues. The V gene lost 3 bases and the J gene lost 0 bases, with 6 bases spanning the gap.

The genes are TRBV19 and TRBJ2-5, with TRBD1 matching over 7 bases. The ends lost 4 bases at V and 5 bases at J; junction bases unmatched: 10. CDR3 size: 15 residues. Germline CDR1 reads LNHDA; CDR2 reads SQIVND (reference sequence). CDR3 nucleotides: TGTGCCAGTAGTACCTGGACAGGAATGCGGGAGACCCAGTACTTC. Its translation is CASSTWTGMRETQYF. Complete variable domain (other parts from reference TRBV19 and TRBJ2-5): DGGITQSPKYLFRKEGQNVTLSCEQNLNHDAMYWYRQDPGQGLRLIYYSQIVNDFQKGDIAEGYSVSREKKESFPLTVTSAQKNPTAFYLCASSTWTGMRETQYFGPGTRLLVL.

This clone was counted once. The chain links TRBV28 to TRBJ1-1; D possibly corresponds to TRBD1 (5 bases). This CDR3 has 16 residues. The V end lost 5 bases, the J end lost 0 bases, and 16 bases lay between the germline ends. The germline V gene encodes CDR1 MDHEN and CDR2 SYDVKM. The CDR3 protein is CASSPSDTYMNTEAFF. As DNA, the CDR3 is TGTGCCAGCAGTCCCTCGGACACCTACATGAACACTGAAGCTTTCTTT.

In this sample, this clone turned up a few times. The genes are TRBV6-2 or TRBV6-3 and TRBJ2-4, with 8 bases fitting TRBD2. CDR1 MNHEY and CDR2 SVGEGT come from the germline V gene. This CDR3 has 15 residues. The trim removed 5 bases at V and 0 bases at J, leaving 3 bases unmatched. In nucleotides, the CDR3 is TGTGCCAGCAGTGCGGCGGGGGGAGCCAAAAACATTCAGTACTTC. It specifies CASSAAGGAKNIQYF.

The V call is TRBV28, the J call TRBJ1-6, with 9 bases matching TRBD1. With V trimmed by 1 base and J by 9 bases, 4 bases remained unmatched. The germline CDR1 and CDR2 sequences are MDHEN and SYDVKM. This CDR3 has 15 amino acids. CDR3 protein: CASSLSTGGSSPLHF. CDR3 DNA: TGTGCCAGCAGTTTATCAACAGGGGGCAGTTCACCCCTCCACTTT. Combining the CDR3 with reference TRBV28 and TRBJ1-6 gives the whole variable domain DVKVTQSSRYLVKRTGEKVFLECVQDMDHENMFWYRQDPGLGLRLIYFSYDVKMKEKGDIPEGYSVSREKKERFSLILESASTNQTSMYLCASSLSTGGSSPLHFGNGTRLTVT.

The CDR3 sequence is CASSDSSFSGRPDTQYF. CDR3 coding DNA: TGTGCCAGCAGTGACTCGAGTTTCAGCGGGAGGCCCGATACGCAGTATTTT. The genes are TRBV6-4 and TRBJ2-3; 9 bases map to TRBD2. J was trimmed by 6 bases and V by 0 bases; bases with no gene match: 10. Germline CDR1 is MRHNA and CDR2 is SNTAGT. The CDR3 spans 17 residues.

The CDR3 DNA reads as TGTGCCAGCAGCGTAGAGCGGGGTCGGGAGCAGTTCTTC. Protein: CASSVERGREQFF. The rearrangement uses TRBV9 and TRBJ2-1; 7 nucleotides match TRBD2. Trimming cost V 0 bases and J 10 bases; bases outside gene matches: 4. Germline V gives CDR1 SGDLS, CDR2 YYNGEE. This CDR3 has 13 amino acids.

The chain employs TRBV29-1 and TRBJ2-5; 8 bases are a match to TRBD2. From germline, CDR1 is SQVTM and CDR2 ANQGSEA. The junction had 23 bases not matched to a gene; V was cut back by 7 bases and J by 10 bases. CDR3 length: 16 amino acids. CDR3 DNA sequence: TGCAGCGCCCCGGTACGAAGCGGGACCTCGGGAGGGGGCCAGTACTTC. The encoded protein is CSAPVRSGTSGGGQYF. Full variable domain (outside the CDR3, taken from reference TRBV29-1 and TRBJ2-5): SAVISQKPSRDICQRGTSLTIQCQVDSQVTMMFWYRQQPGQSLTLIATANQGSEATYESGFVIDKFPISRPNLTFSTLTVSNMSPEDSSIYLCSAPVRSGTSGGGQYFGPGTRLLVL.

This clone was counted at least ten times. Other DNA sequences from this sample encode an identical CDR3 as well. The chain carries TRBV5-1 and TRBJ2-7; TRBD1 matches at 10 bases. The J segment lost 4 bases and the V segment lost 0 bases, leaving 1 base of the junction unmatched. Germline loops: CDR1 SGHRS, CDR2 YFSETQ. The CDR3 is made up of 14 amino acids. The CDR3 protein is CASSLGQGAYEQYF. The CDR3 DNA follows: TGCGCCAGCAGCTTGGGACAGGGGGCGTACGAGCAGTACTTC.

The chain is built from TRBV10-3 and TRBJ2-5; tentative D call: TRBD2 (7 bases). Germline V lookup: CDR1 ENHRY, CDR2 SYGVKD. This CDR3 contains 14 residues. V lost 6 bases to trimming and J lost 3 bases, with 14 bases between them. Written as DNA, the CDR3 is TGTGCCATCAGAAGACAGGCGGGAGAAGAGACCCAGTACTTC. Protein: CAIRRQAGEETQYF.

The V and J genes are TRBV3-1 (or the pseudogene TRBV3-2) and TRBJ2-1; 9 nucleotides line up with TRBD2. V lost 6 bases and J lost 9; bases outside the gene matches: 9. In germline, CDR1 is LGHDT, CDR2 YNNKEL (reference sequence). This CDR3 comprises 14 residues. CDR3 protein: CASRGTSISPEQFF. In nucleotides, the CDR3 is TGTGCCAGCAGAGGGACTAGCATCTCTCCTGAGCAGTTCTTC.

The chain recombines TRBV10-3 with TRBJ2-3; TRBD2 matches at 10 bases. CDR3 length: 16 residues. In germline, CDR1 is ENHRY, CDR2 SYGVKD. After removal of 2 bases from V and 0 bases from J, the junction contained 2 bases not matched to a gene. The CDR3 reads CAISELTSGSTDTQYF. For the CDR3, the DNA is TGTGCCATCAGTGAGCTGACTAGCGGGAGCACAGATACGCAGTATTTT.

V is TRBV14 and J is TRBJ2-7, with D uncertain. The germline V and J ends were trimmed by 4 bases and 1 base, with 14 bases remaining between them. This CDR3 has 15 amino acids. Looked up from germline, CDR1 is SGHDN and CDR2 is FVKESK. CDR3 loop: CASSLDPTRSYEQYF. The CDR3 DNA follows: TGTGCCAGCAGCCTCGATCCCACCAGATCCTACGAGCAGTACTTC.

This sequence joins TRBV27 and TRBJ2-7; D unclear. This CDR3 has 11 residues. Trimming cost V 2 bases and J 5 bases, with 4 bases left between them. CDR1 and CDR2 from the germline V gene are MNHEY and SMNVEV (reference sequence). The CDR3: CASSLGDEQYF. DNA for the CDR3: TGTGCCAGCAGTTTAGGCGACGAGCAGTACTTC.

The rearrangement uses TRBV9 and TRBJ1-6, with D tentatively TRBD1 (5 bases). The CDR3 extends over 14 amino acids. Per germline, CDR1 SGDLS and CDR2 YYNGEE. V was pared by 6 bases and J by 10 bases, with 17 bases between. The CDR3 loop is CASTARWEGSPLHF. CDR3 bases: TGTGCCAGCACCGCCCGATGGGAGGGGTCACCCCTCCACTTT.